This TCR beta chain was documented in a study of CD8+CD57+ T cells in acquired aplastic anemia. This clonotype was detected many times. All patients picked for sequencing had shown, by flow cytometry, an expansion of CD8+CD57+ cells. Genomic DNA templated the TCR beta VDJ and CDR3 profiling. TCRdb recomputed calls from the reads with MiXCR, one row per CDR3 protein. The sample records around 160,000 distinct CDR3 sequences, around 48% being singletons. There are 11 residues in the CDR3. Trimming shortened V by 3 bases and J by 11 bases, and 9 bases separated the two germline ends. V usage is TRBV12-3 or TRBV12-4 and J usage is TRBJ2-3, with D unclear. This TCR was sampled from a human donor with aplastic anemia. The specimen sequenced was sorted CD4+, CD8+, or CD8+CD57+ T cells (not recorded which) from PBMCs. CDR3 amino acids: CASSFRLWQYF. The CDR3 DNA sequence: TGTGCCAGCAGTTTTCGTCTTTGGCAGTATTTT.